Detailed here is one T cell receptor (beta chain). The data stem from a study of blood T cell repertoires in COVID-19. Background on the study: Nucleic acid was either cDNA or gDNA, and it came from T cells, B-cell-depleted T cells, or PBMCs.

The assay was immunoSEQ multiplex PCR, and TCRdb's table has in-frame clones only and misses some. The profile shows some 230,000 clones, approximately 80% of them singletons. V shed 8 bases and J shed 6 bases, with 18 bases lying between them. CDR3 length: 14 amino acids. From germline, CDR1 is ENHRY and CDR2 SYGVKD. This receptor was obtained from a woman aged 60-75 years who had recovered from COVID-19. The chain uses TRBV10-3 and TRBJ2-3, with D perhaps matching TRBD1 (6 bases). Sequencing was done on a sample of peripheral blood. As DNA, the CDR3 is TGTGCCATCGCGAGCTCGATCCAGGGGGATACGCAGTATTTT. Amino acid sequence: CAIASSIQGDTQYF.